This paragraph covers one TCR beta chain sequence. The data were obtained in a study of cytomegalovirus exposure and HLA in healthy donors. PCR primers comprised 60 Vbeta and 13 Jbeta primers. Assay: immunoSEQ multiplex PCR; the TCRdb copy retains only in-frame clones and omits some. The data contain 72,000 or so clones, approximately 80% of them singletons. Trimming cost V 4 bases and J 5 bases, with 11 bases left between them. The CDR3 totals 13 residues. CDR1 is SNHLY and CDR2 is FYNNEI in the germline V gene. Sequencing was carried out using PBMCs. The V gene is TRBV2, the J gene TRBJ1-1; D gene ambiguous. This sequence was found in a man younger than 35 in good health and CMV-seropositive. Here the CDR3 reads CASSGPGVTEAFF. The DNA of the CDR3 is TGTGCCAGCAGTGGGCCGGGTGTTACTGAAGCTTTCTTT.